The 16 T cell receptor beta chains below come from one sample, sequenced in a study of shared T cell receptors in the human thymus. The assay was immunoSEQ multiplex PCR, and TCRdb's table has in-frame clones only and misses some. The sample has some 700,000 clones, around 89% seen once. The data were also submitted as part of a second study, on human thymus T cells.

Sequencing was done on a sample of thymocytes. Source of these receptors: a boy younger than two with a congenital heart defect.

V is TRBV19 and J is TRBJ2-7; D gene unclear. The germline V gene has CDR1 LNHDA and CDR2 SQIVND (reference sequence). V was trimmed by 3 bases and J by 3 bases, leaving 9 bases between them. This CDR3 has 13 residues. CDR3 nucleotides: TGTGCCAGTAGTATGAGTTCGGTCTACGAGCAGTACTTC. Its protein is CASSMSSVYEQYF. The full variable domain, with the rest looked up from reference TRBV19 and TRBJ2-7, is DGGITQSPKYLFRKEGQNVTLSCEQNLNHDAMYWYRQDPGQGLRLIYYSQIVNDFQKGDIAEGYSVSREKKESFPLTVTSAQKNPTAFYLCASSMSSVYEQYFGPGTRLTVT.

About this clone itself: One end of the junction is discordant with germline, which a read error may explain. J is TRBJ1-4 and V is TRBV18; 9 nucleotides align to TRBD1. The germline CDR1 and CDR2 sequences are KGHSH and LQKENI. This CDR3 comprises 18 residues. The CDR3 loop is CASSPPWDRVATNEKLFF. CDR3 nucleotide sequence: TGTGCCAGCTCTCCACCCTGGGACAGGGTTGCAACTAATGAAAAACTGTTTTTT.

This rearrangement joins TRBV20-1 to TRBJ2-1; the match to TRBD1 covers 7 bases. The CDR3 covers 11 residues. V was pared by 5 bases and J by 7 bases, with 2 bases of the junction left unmatched. Germline values: CDR1 DFQATT, CDR2 SNEGSKA (reference sequence). CDR3 DNA sequence: TGCAGTGCTCCGACAGGGAATGAGCAGTTCTTC. Its translation: CSAPTGNEQFF.

This chain links TRBV20-1 with TRBJ2-7; perhaps TRBD2 as D (5 bases). V lost 7 bases and J 2 bases, leaving 6 bases between the germline ends. The CDR3 is 10 residues long. Germline CDR1 DFQATT, CDR2 SNEGSKA (reference sequence). The CDR3, as DNA: TGCAGTGGGCGGGCCTACGAGCAGTACTTC. Translating it yields CSGRAYEQYF.

The V and J genes are TRBV15 and TRBJ2-1; 13 bases are shared with TRBD2. V shed 2 bases and J 5 bases; nucleotides not matched to a gene: 9. The CDR3 sequence is 18 residues long. CDR1 LNHNV and CDR2 YYDKDF come from the germline V gene (reference sequence). The CDR3 sequence: CATSRFTSGRAPHNEQFF. DNA for the CDR3: TGTGCCACCAGCAGATTCACTAGCGGGAGGGCCCCACACAATGAGCAGTTCTTC.

The rearrangement joins TRBV7-2 to TRBJ2-1; 13 bases fit TRBD2. J lost 0 bases, V lost 3 bases, and 5 bases had no gene match. The germline V gene encodes CDR1 SGHTA and CDR2 FQGNSA. The CDR3 is 18 amino acids. The CDR3 loop is CASSFGLAGVGSYNEQFF. The CDR3 coding sequence is TGTGCCAGCAGCTTCGGACTAGCGGGAGTGGGCTCCTACAATGAGCAGTTCTTC.

The chain joins TRBV4-1 to TRBJ2-1, with TRBD2 matching over 10 bases. The CDR3 extends over 15 amino acids. After removal of 4 bases from V and 7 bases from J, the junction contained 7 bases not matched to a gene. Germline lookup yields CDR1 MGHRA and CDR2 YSYEKL. CDR3: CASSPPSGRGNEQFF. Written as DNA, the CDR3 is TGCGCCAGCAGCCCGCCTAGCGGGAGAGGGAATGAGCAGTTCTTC.

This chain uses TRBV29-1 with TRBJ2-1, with 10 nucleotides matching TRBD2. V was pared by 3 bases and J by 3 bases, with 14 bases of the junction left unmatched. Per germline, CDR1 SQVTM and CDR2 ANQGSEA. The CDR3 contains 18 residues. DNA of the CDR3: TGCAGCGTTGAGTGGAGGTCTAGCGGGAGAGGTAGCTACAATGAGCAGTTCTTC. Protein sequence: CSVEWRSSGRGSYNEQFF.

The chain uses TRBV4-1 and TRBJ2-1; D might be TRBD2 (5 bases). This CDR3 is built from 12 residues. Trimming stripped 3 bases from V and 10 bases from J, with 10 bases between. Per the germline V gene, CDR1 is MGHRA and CDR2 is YSYEKL. The CDR3 loop is CASSHSREEQFF. CDR3 DNA: TGCGCCAGCAGCCATAGTCGGGAAGAGCAGTTCTTC.

The rearrangement links TRBV27 to TRBJ1-5; D is unresolved. Germline CDR1 and CDR2: MNHEY and SMNVEV (reference sequence). Trimming stripped 6 bases from V and 0 bases from J, with 12 bases between. The CDR3 is 15 amino acids. CDR3 amino acids: CASRPQEDSNQPQHF. Written as DNA, the CDR3 is TGTGCCAGCAGGCCCCAGGAGGATAGCAATCAGCCCCAGCATTTT.

This clone was detected only once. The V and J genes are TRBV27 and TRBJ1-1, with TRBD1 identical over 7 bases. The V and J ends lost 6 bases and 4 bases, in that order; junction bases with no gene match: 2. The CDR3 totals 12 residues. Per germline, CDR1 MNHEY and CDR2 SMNVEV (reference sequence). The CDR3 reads CASRTGPTEAFF. The CDR3 DNA follows: TGTGCCAGCAGGACAGGGCCCACTGAAGCTTTCTTT.

This sequence joins TRBV10-2 and TRBJ2-2; D is possibly TRBD1 (6 bases). The germline V gene encodes CDR1 WSHSY and CDR2 SAAADI. The CDR3 has 15 amino acids. V lost 8 bases and J 7 bases, leaving 20 bases between the germline ends. The CDR3 protein is CASPMLGGGGGELFF. CDR3 DNA sequence: TGCGCCAGCCCTATGTTAGGGGGTGGGGGCGGGGAGCTGTTTTTT.

The rearrangement links TRBV4-3 to TRBJ2-1, with 12 nucleotides matching TRBD2. This CDR3 contains 16 residues. Per germline, CDR1 LGHNA and CDR2 YSLEER. V lost 4 bases to trimming and J lost 3 bases; unmatched junction nucleotides: 4. The chain's CDR3 is CASSPSGRAGYNEQFF. CDR3 DNA sequence: TGCGCCAGCAGCCCTAGCGGGAGGGCCGGCTACAATGAGCAGTTCTTC.

The chain has TRBV15 and TRBJ2-3; 7 positions match TRBD2. V lost 3 bases to trimming and J lost 0 bases; unmatched junction nucleotides: 9. Germline assignment: CDR1 LNHNV and CDR2 YYDKDF (reference sequence). The CDR3 has 17 residues. The CDR3 spells CATSRDKGRESTDTQYF. The DNA of the CDR3 is TGTGCCACCAGCAGGGATAAGGGGAGGGAGAGCACAGATACGCAGTATTTT.

This sequence joins TRBV25-1 and TRBJ2-3; D possibly corresponds to TRBD2 (6 bases). The ends were cut back, 1 base at V and 1 base at J, with 15 bases in the middle. The length of the CDR3 is 17 residues. Germline V gene data show CDR1 as MGHDK and CDR2 as SYGVNS. The CDR3 sequence: CASSESGTGDCTDTQYF. CDR3 DNA sequence: TGTGCCAGCAGTGAATCGGGTACGGGAGATTGCACAGATACGCAGTATTTT.

This sequence joins TRBV27 and TRBJ1-3, with 7 bases identical to TRBD1. CDR1 is MNHEY, CDR2 SMNVEV, per germline (reference sequence). With V trimmed by 3 bases and J by 2 bases, 1 base remained unmatched. The CDR3 totals 14 residues. Here the CDR3 DNA reads TGTGCCAGCAGTTTCACAGGGGCTGGAAACACCATATATTTT. Amino acids: CASSFTGAGNTIYF.